This T cell receptor (beta chain) came from a study of blood T cell repertoires in COVID-19. Study background: PBMCs, B-cell-depleted T cells, or T cells were the source of the cDNA or gDNA that made up the material.

As processed by the authors: Amplified reference gene primers provided the basis for estimating nucleated cell counts. Assay: immunoSEQ multiplex PCR; the TCRdb copy retains only in-frame clones and omits some. V, J and clone size were drawn from that table, and D and trimming were deduced from the DNA. The data contain fewer than 150,000 clones, 65% to 90% of them singletons. The germline V and J ends were trimmed by 2 bases and 5 bases, with 10 bases remaining between them. The CDR3 consists of 15 residues. In germline, CDR1 is KGHSH, CDR2 LQKENI. This chain joins TRBV18 and TRBJ1-6; the D gene is possibly TRBD1 (5 bases). The TCR comes from a man aged 50 to 59 with acute or convalescent COVID-19. Input material: peripheral blood. Here the CDR3 reads CASSPAGSDNSPLHF. Here the CDR3 DNA reads TGTGCCAGCTCACCAGCAGGGTCGGATAATTCACCCCTCCACTTT.